The 32 T cell receptor beta chains in this list originate from one sample, sequenced in a study of blood T cell repertoires in COVID-19. Sequencing was performed with immunoSEQ multiplex PCR; in TCRdb, only in-frame clones are kept and a portion is missing. The sample lists fewer than 250,000 clones; approximately 84% were seen once. Source material: peripheral blood. The receptor source for this set is a woman in her sixties or seventies with active or convalescent COVID-19.

The chain combines TRBV10-3 with TRBJ1-2; D remains ambiguous. Looked up from germline, CDR1 is ENHRY and CDR2 is SYGVKD. The CDR3 consists of 13 residues. Trimming stripped 7 bases from V and 1 base from J, with 10 bases between. CDR3 nucleotides: TGTGCCATCACCCCCCCCCGTAACTATGGCTACACCTTC. Translated: CAITPPRNYGYTF.

Written as DNA, the CDR3 is TGTGCCAGCGCAAGACTAGCGGCAGACAATGAGCAGTTCTTC. Protein sequence: CASARLAADNEQFF. The V call is TRBV6-5, the J call TRBJ2-1, with TRBD2 identical over 9 bases. Germline CDR1 and CDR2: MNHEY and SVGAGI. This CDR3 contains 14 residues. The V and J ends lost 8 bases and 5 bases, in that order; junction bases with no gene match: 7.

J is TRBJ2-7 and V is TRBV24-1; the D gene is possibly TRBD1 (5 bases). Germline CDR1 and CDR2: KGHDR and SFDVKD. This CDR3 is built from 15 residues. Between the trimmed V and J ends, which lost 2 bases and 1 base, there was a span of 11 bases. As DNA, the CDR3 is TGTGCCACCAGTGATTGGGGCCTGGGGTCCTACGAGCAGTACTTC. Its protein is CATSDWGLGSYEQYF.

This clone was recorded many times. This chain links TRBV9 with TRBJ2-7; TRBD1 matches at 12 bases. CDR3 length equals 14 residues. The ends lost 4 bases at V and 9 bases at J; junction bases unmatched: 8. In germline, CDR1 is SGDLS, CDR2 YYNGEE. In DNA form, the CDR3 reads TGTGCCAGCAGCCCTCAACCGGGACAGGGGGCGCAGTACTTC. It codes for CASSPQPGQGAQYF. Drawing the rest from reference TRBV9 and TRBJ2-7, the complete variable domain is DSGVTQTPKHLITATGQRVTLRCSPRSGDLSVYWYQQSLDQGLQFLIQYYNGEERAKGNILERFSAQQFPDLHSELNLSSLELGDSALYFCASSPQPGQGAQYFGPGTRLTVT.

Only one count was recorded for this clone. This chain links TRBV12-5 with TRBJ2-7; D may be TRBD1 (5 bases). Trimming left V 0 bases short and J 3 bases short, with 6 bases between. The CDR3 loop spans 13 amino acids. CDR1 and CDR2 (germline): LGHNT, FRNRAP. The DNA for the CDR3 is TGTGCTAGTGGTTTGGTAGACAGCTACGAGCAGTACTTC. Amino acid sequence: CASGLVDSYEQYF.

J is TRBJ1-1 and V is TRBV4-1; D might be TRBD1 (6 bases). Trimming shortened V by 0 bases and J by 0 bases, and 8 bases separated the two germline ends. Germline values: CDR1 MGHRA, CDR2 YSYEKL. The CDR3 loop spans 15 amino acids. CDR3 in DNA: TGCGCCAGCAGCCAAGACACAGGGCTGAACACTGAAGCTTTCTTT. Translating it yields CASSQDTGLNTEAFF.

The chain employs TRBV19 and TRBJ1-5; the D gene is possibly TRBD1 (5 bases). CDR1 is LNHDA and CDR2 is SQIVND in the germline V gene (reference sequence). CDR3 length: 15 residues. V was shortened by 3 bases and J by 0 bases, with 9 bases between the two germline ends. The CDR3: CASSMGGNSNQPQHF. The CDR3 coding sequence is TGTGCCAGTAGTATGGGGGGAAATAGCAATCAGCCCCAGCATTTT.

The chain couples TRBV3-1 (or the pseudogene TRBV3-2) to TRBJ2-7, with TRBD1 identical over 9 bases. The CDR3 is 14 residues long. CDR1 is LGHDT, CDR2 YNNKEL, per germline (reference sequence). V was clipped by 4 bases and J by 4 bases; unmatched bases: 5. The CDR3 DNA is TGTGCCAGCAGCCCAGGACAGGGGTTATACGAGCAGTACTTC. Protein sequence: CASSPGQGLYEQYF.

The chain uses TRBV5-8 and TRBJ1-4; no firm D call. V was clipped by 0 bases and J by 9 bases, with 18 bases between them. This CDR3 is built from 16 residues. In germline, CDR1 is SGHTS, CDR2 YDEGEE. CDR3 in amino acids: CASSLEAGARAQKLFF. CDR3 DNA sequence: TGTGCCAGCAGCTTGGAAGCGGGAGCACGGGCGCAAAAACTGTTTTTT.

The gene calls are TRBV5-4 and TRBJ2-1, with 7 positions matching TRBD2. V dropped 4 bases and J dropped 4; count of bases not matched to a gene: 11. The germline V gene has CDR1 SGHNT and CDR2 YYREEE (reference sequence). The CDR3 extends over 16 amino acids. Here the CDR3 DNA reads TGTGCCAGCAGCCCTAGCGGACGCGGGATATACAATGAGCAGTTCTTC. This translates into CASSPSGRGIYNEQFF.

The chain has TRBV5-6 and TRBJ2-5; D is uncertain. The CDR3 is 16 residues long. V was pared by 0 bases and J by 5 bases, with 17 bases between. Germline-derived CDR1 and CDR2 are SGHDT and YYEEEE. The CDR3 here is CASSLVTPGGAETQYF. In DNA form, the CDR3 reads TGTGCCAGCAGCTTGGTAACCCCTGGCGGCGCGGAGACCCAGTACTTC.

The chain combines TRBV2 with TRBJ2-7; 7 bases line up with TRBD1. The CDR3 totals 13 residues. Germline V CDR1 and CDR2: SNHLY, FYNNEI. V gave up 5 bases and J gave up 4 bases; unmatched junction bases: 5. This chain's CDR3 is CASSLGGRYEQYF. The CDR3 DNA sequence: TGTGCCAGCAGTCTAGGGGGCCGTTACGAGCAGTACTTC.

V is TRBV10-2 and J is TRBJ1-1; tentatively, D is TRBD1 (5 bases). From germline, CDR1 is WSHSY and CDR2 SAAADI. The V end lost 8 bases, the J end lost 6 bases, and 10 bases lay between the germline ends. CDR3 length: 11 amino acids. The CDR3 loop is CASSGDSEAFF. CDR3 bases: TGCGCCAGCTCTGGGGACTCTGAAGCTTTCTTT.

The chain links TRBV24-1 to TRBJ2-1, with TRBD2 matching 9 bases. The CDR3 is 16 residues long. J was trimmed by 8 bases and V by 4 bases; bases with no gene match: 11. Looked up from germline, CDR1 is KGHDR and CDR2 is SFDVKD. The chain's CDR3 is CATSDRSGSAFDEQFF. CDR3 nucleotide sequence: TGTGCCACCAGTGACCGTAGCGGGAGCGCGTTCGATGAGCAGTTCTTC.

This chain joins TRBV6-4 and TRBJ1-3; maybe TRBD1 (6 bases). The CDR3 runs 14 residues. CDR1 is MRHNA, CDR2 SNTAGT, per germline. The ends were cut back, 6 bases at V and 1 base at J, with 10 bases in the middle. CDR3 sequence (DNA): TGTGCCAGCAGAGGGGGTGGTTCTGGAAACACCATATATTTT. This codes for CASRGGGSGNTIYF.

The CDR3 spells CASSVRDSNSYEQYF. DNA for the CDR3: TGTGCCAGCAGCGTACGGGACTCCAACTCCTACGAGCAGTACTTC. The J gene is TRBJ2-7, the V gene TRBV9, with a tentative D call TRBD2 (6 bases). Germline V gene sequence: CDR1 SGDLS, CDR2 YYNGEE. This CDR3 is built from 15 residues. The V end was cut by 1 base, the J end by 0 bases, with 11 bases between.

V gene TRBV3-1 (or the pseudogene TRBV3-2) combines with J gene TRBJ2-7; D is possibly TRBD1 (6 bases). Germline CDR1 LGHDT, CDR2 YNNKEL (reference sequence). V lost 7 bases and J 1 base, leaving 11 bases between the germline ends. The CDR3 consists of 13 residues. The CDR3 reads CASNYRDSYEQYF. CDR3 in DNA: TGTGCCAGCAACTACAGGGATTCCTACGAGCAGTACTTC.

The V gene is TRBV30, the J gene TRBJ2-3, with D possibly TRBD2 on 6 matching bases. The V gene's germline CDR1 is GTSNPN and CDR2 SVGIG (reference sequence). This CDR3 has 15 amino acids. Trimming took off 1 base at V and 4 bases at J, with 15 bases between the two ends. The CDR3 is CAWSEGTGAADTQYF. In DNA, the CDR3 is TGTGCCTGGAGTGAGGGGACGGGAGCGGCAGATACGCAGTATTTT.

The chain employs TRBV28 and TRBJ2-2; weak D call: TRBD2 (6 bases). Trimming pared 8 bases from V and 1 base from J, leaving 8 bases between. The CDR3 is 13 amino acids. In germline, CDR1 is MDHEN, CDR2 SYDVKM. CDR3 residues: CASSAGNTGELFF. As DNA, the CDR3 is TGTGCCAGCTCAGCGGGGAACACCGGGGAGCTGTTTTTT.

The chain carries TRBV6-5 and TRBJ2-2; 9 positions agree with TRBD1. This CDR3 has 14 amino acids. The V gene's germline CDR1 is MNHEY and CDR2 SVGAGI. The CDR3 is CASRDRVNTGELFF. CDR3 coding DNA: TGTGCTTCCCGGGACAGGGTAAACACCGGGGAGCTGTTTTTT.

V is TRBV18 and J is TRBJ1-3; maybe TRBD1 (6 bases). The CDR3 length is 15 residues. V lost 0 bases to trimming and J lost 4 bases, with 10 bases between them. The germline CDR1 and CDR2 sequences are KGHSH and LQKENI. The CDR3 DNA sequence: TGTGCCAGCTCACCACCCGGACAGCCGGGAAACACCATATATTTT. It is translated as CASSPPGQPGNTIYF.

V and J are TRBV5-4 and TRBJ2-2; D may be TRBD2 (6 bases). V gave up 0 bases and J gave up 6 bases, with 6 bases separating them. Germline lookup yields CDR1 SGHNT and CDR2 YYREEE (reference sequence). The CDR3 contains 13 residues. DNA of the CDR3: TGTGCCAGCAGCTTGGGGGGGGCCGGGGAGCTGTTTTTT. Amino acids: CASSLGGAGELFF.

The V and J genes are TRBV20-1 and TRBJ1-5; TRBD1 is a possible D gene (5 bases). Germline V gives CDR1 DFQATT, CDR2 SNEGSKA (reference sequence). Deletions cut 3 bases from V and 6 bases from J, with 6 bases between. This CDR3 is 11 amino acids long. The CDR3 DNA sequence: TGCAGTGCTAGGCAGGGTCAGCCCCAGCATTTT. Translation: CSARQGQPQHF.

This clone has only a few counts. This rearrangement joins TRBV7-9 to TRBJ2-5; TRBD1 agrees at 8 bases. Germline V gene lookup returns CDR1 SEHNR and CDR2 FQNEAQ (reference sequence). The length of the CDR3 is 14 residues. V shed 3 bases, J shed 4 bases, and the junction held 4 bases outside the gene matches. The CDR3 bases are TGTGCCAGCAGCTTTGGGACAGGCGGAGAGACCCAGTACTTC. Its translation is CASSFGTGGETQYF. Together with reference TRBV7-9 and TRBJ2-5, the CDR3 gives the full variable domain: DTGVSQNPRHKITKRGQNVTFRCDPISEHNRLYWYRQTLGQGPEFLTYFQNEAQLEKSRLLSDRFSAERPKGSFSTLEIQRTEQGDSAMYLCASSFGTGGETQYFGPGTRLLVL.

V gene TRBV18 combines with J gene TRBJ2-3; 8 nucleotides line up with TRBD2. Unmatched junction bases numbered 6, after V lost 1 base and J lost 6 bases. This CDR3 spans 15 amino acids. Germline assignment: CDR1 KGHSH and CDR2 LQKENI. The CDR3 region is CASSPQISGGDTQYF. The CDR3 DNA reads as TGTGCCAGCTCACCACAAATTTCGGGAGGGGATACGCAGTATTTT. Looking up the rest from reference TRBV18 and TRBJ2-3 gives the full variable domain: NAGVMQNPRHLVRRRGQEARLRCSPMKGHSHVYWYRQLPEEGLKFMVYLQKENIIDESGMPKERFSAEFPKEGPSILRIQQVVRGDSAAYFCASSPQISGGDTQYFGPGTRLTVL.

The rearrangement links TRBV3-1 (or the pseudogene TRBV3-2) to TRBJ2-3, with D possibly matching TRBD2 (6 bases). The V end lost 2 bases, the J end lost 0 bases, and 12 bases lay between the germline ends. This CDR3 comprises 16 residues. In germline, CDR1 is LGHDT, CDR2 YNNKEL (reference sequence). The CDR3 coding sequence is TGTGCCAGCAGCCAACAATTAGCGGCTAGCACAGATACGCAGTATTTT. Residues: CASSQQLAASTDTQYF.

The rearrangement uses TRBV11-3 and TRBJ1-3; D not resolved. The CDR3 loop spans 13 amino acids. The germline gives CDR1 SGHNT, CDR2 YENEEA. Trimming removed 6 bases from V and 2 bases from J, with 8 bases in between. The CDR3 coding sequence is TGTGCCAGCAGTTCACAGCCTGGAAACACCATATATTTT. It specifies CASSSQPGNTIYF. The full variable domain, with the rest looked up from reference TRBV11-3 and TRBJ1-3, is EAGVVQSPRYKIIEKKQPVAFWCNPISGHNTLYWYLQNLGQGPELLIRYENEEAVDDSQLPKDRFSAERLKGVDSTLKIQPAELGDSAVYLCASSSQPGNTIYFGEGSWLTVV.

The sample holds a few counts of this clone. The chain carries TRBV27 and TRBJ2-7, with D possibly being TRBD1 (6 bases). The CDR3 consists of 14 residues. V lost 7 bases, J lost 0 bases, and 13 bases lay in between. Germline CDR1 MNHEY, CDR2 SMNVEV (reference sequence). The CDR3 region is CASTLDRSSYEQYF. CDR3 DNA: TGTGCCAGCACCTTGGACAGAAGCTCCTACGAGCAGTACTTC.

The V gene is TRBV27, the J gene TRBJ2-7; the match to TRBD1 covers 10 bases. CDR1 MNHEY and CDR2 SMNVEV come from the germline V gene (reference sequence). This CDR3 has 16 residues. The junction had 8 bases not matched to a gene; V was cut back by 5 bases and J by 1 base. The CDR3 is CASSIGWDRGSYEQYF. Here the CDR3 DNA reads TGTGCCAGCAGTATAGGGTGGGACAGGGGATCCTACGAGCAGTACTTC.

This clone appeared a few times. The identical CDR3 is also encoded by other nucleotide sequences in the sample. The chain recombines TRBV18 with TRBJ2-5; the D is unclear. Trimming took off 6 bases at V and 3 bases at J, with 11 bases between the two ends. CDR1 KGHSH and CDR2 LQKENI come from the germline V gene. The CDR3 runs to 13 residues. CDR3 sequence: CASSLGLKETQYF. The CDR3 DNA reads as TGTGCCAGCTCCCTTGGCCTTAAAGAGACCCAGTACTTC.

This clone was recorded many times. The chain couples TRBV12-3 or TRBV12-4 to TRBJ2-2; a weak D match, TRBD1 (5 bases). The CDR3 totals 12 residues. Trimming pared 8 bases from V and 1 base from J, leaving 5 bases between. DNA of the CDR3: TGTGCCAGCCAGGGGAACACCGGGGAGCTGTTTTTT. This translates into CASQGNTGELFF.

This clone showed up many times. The CDR3 bases are TGTGCCAGCAGTGAACAGGGGTGGACCTACGAGCAGTACTTC. Protein sequence: CASSEQGWTYEQYF. The rearrangement links TRBV2 to TRBJ2-7; a possible D gene is TRBD1 (6 bases). With 2 bases removed from V and 2 bases from J, the gap between germline ends came to 10 bases. The CDR3 totals 14 residues. CDR1 and CDR2 from the germline V gene are SNHLY and FYNNEI.